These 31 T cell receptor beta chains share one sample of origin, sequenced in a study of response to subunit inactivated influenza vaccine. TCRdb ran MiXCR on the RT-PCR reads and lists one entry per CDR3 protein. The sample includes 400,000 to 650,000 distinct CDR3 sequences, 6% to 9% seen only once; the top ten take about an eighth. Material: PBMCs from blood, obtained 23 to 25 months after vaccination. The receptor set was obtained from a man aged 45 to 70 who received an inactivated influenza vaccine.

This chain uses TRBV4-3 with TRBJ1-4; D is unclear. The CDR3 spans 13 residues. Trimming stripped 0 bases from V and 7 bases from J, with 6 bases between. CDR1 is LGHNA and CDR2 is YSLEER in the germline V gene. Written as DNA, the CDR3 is TGCGCCAGCAGCCAAGATTTTAGTGAAAAACTGTTTTTT. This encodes CASSQDFSEKLFF.

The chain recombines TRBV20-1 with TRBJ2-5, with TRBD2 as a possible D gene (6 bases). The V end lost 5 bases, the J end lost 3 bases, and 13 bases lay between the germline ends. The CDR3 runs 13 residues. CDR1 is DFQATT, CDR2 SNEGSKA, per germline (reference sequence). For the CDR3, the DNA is TGCAGTGCTCCGCGACTAGGAGAAGAGACCCAGTACTTC. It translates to CSAPRLGEETQYF.

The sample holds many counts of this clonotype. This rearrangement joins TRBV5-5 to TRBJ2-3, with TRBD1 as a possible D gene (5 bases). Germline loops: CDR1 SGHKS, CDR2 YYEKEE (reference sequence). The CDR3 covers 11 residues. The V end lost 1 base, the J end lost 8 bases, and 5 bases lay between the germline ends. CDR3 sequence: CASSLQGTQYF. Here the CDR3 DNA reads TGTGCCAGCAGCTTGCAGGGTACGCAGTATTTT.

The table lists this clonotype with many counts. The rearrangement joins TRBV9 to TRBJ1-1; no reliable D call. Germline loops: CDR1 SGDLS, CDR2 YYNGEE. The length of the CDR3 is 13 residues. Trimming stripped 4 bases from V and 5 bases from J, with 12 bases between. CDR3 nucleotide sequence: TGTGCCAGCAGCTCAGAGGCGGGGACTGAAGCTTTCTTT. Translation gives CASSSEAGTEAFF.

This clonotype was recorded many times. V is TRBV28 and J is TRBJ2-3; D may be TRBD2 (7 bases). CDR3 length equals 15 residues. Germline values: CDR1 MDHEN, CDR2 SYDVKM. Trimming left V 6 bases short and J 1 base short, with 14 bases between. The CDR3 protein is CASSPRGRGTDTQYF. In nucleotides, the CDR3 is TGTGCCAGCAGCCCGCGGGGGCGGGGCACAGATACGCAGTATTTT.

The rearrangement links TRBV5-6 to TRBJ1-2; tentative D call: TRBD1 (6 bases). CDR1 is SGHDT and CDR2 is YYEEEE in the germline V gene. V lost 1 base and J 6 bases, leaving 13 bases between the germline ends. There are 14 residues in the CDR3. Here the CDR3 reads CASSLWWGAHGYTF. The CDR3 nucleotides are TGTGCCAGCAGCTTGTGGTGGGGGGCGCATGGCTACACCTTC.

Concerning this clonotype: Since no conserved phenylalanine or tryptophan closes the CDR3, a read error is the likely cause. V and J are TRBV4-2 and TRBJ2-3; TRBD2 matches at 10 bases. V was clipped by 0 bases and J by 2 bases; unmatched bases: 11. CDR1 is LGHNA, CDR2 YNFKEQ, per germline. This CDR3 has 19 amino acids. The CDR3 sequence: CASSQEFALAGATTDTQYL. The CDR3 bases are TGTGCCAGCAGCCAAGAGTTCGCCCTAGCGGGGGCCACCACAGATACGCAGTATTTA.

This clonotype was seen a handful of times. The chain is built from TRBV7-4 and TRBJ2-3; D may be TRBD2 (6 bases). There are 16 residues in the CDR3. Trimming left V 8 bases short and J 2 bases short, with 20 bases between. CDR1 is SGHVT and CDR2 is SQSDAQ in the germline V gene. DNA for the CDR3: TGTGCCAGCGCCGCCCGTGGCGGGAATAACACAGATACGCAGTATTTT. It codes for CASAARGGNNTDTQYF.

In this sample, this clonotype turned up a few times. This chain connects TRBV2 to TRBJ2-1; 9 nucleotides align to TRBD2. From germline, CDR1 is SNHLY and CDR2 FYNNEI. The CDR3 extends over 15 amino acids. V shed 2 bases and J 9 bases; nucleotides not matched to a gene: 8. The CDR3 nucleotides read TGTGCCAGCAGTGAAAAAGTAGCGGGAGCCGGTGAGCAGTTCTTC. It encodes CASSEKVAGAGEQFF.

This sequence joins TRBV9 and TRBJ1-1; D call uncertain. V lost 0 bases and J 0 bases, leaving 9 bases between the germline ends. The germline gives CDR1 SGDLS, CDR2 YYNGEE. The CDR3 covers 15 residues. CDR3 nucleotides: TGTGCCAGCAGCGTAGGGACGGGGATGAACACTGAAGCTTTCTTT. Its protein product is CASSVGTGMNTEAFF.

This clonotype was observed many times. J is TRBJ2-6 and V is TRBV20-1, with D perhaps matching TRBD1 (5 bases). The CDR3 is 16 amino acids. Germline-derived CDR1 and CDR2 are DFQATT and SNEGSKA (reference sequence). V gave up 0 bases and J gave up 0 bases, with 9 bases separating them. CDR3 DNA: TGCAGTGCTAGAGACAGGGTCCTCTCTGGGGCCAACGTCCTGACTTTC. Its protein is CSARDRVLSGANVLTF.

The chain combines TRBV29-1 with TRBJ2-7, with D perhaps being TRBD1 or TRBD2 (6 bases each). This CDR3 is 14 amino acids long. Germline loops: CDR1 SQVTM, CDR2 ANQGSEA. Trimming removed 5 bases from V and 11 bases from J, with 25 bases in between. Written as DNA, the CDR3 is TGCAGCGTTTCTCGGGGGCTTTTAGGGTACGGGAAGTACTTC. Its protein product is CSVSRGLLGYGKYF.

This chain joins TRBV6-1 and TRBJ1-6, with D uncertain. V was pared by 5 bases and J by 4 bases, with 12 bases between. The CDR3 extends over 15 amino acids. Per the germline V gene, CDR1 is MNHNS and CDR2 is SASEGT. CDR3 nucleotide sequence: TGTGCCAGCAGTACCGGATCGATATATAATTCACCCCTCCACTTT. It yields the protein CASSTGSIYNSPLHF.

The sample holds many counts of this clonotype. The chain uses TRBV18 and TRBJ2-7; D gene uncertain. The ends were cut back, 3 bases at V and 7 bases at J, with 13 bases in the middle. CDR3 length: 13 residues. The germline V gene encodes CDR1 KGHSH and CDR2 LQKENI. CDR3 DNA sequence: TGTGCCAGCTCACCGGCTGCCGCTGTGGAGCAGTACTTC. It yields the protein CASSPAAAVEQYF.

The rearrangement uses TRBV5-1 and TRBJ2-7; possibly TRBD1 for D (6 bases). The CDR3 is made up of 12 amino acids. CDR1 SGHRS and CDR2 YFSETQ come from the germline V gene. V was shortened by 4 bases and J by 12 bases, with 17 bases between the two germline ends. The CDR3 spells CASSRGQGTPYF. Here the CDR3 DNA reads TGCGCCAGCAGCAGGGGACAAGGCACGCCGTACTTC. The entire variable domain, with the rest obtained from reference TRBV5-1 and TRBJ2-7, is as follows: KAGVTQTPRYLIKTRGQQVTLSCSPISGHRSVSWYQQTPGQGLQFLFEYFSETQRNKGNFPGRFSGRQFSNSRSEMNVSTLELGDSALYLCASSRGQGTPYFGPGTRLTVT.

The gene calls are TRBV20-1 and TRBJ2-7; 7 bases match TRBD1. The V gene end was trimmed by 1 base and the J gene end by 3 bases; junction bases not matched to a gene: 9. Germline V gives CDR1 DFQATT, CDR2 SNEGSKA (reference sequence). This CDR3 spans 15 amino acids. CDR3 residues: CSARGRQGSYYEQYF. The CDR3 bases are TGCAGTGCTAGAGGCAGACAGGGCTCCTACTACGAGCAGTACTTC.

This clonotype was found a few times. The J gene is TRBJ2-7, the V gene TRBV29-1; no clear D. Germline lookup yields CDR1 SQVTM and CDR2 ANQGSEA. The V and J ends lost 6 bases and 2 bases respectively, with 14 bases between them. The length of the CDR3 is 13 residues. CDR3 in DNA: TGCAGCGTCGCCGAGCCCAGTGCCTACGAGCAGTACTTC. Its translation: CSVAEPSAYEQYF.

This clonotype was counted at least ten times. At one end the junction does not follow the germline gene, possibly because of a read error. CDR3 residues: CASSQDFGKRVF. The CDR3 DNA follows: TGTGCCAGCAGCCAAGATTTCGGGAAGAGAGTCTTC. The V gene is TRBV3-1, the J gene TRBJ1-2; no clear D. This CDR3 spans 12 amino acids. Per germline, CDR1 LGHDT and CDR2 YNNKEL (reference sequence). Full variable domain (rest looked up from reference TRBV3-1 and TRBJ1-2): DTAVSQTPKYLVTQMGNDKSIKCEQNLGHDTMYWYKQDSKKFLKIMFSYNNKELIINETVPNRFSPKSPDKAHLNLHINSLELGDSAVYFCASSQDFGKRVFGSGTRLTVV.

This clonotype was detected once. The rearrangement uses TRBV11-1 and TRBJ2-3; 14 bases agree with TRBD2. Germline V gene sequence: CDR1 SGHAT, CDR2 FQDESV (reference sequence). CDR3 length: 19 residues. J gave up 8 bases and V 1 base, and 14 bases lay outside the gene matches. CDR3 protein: CASSLGPPSGLAGEGTQYF. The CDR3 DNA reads TGTGCCAGCAGCTTAGGGCCCCCCTCGGGACTAGCGGGAGAGGGTACGCAGTATTTT.

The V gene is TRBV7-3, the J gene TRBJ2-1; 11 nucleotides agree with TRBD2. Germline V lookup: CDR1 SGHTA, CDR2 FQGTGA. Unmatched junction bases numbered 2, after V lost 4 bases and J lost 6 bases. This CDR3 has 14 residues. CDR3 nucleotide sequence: TGTGCCAGCAGCTCGGGACTAGCGGCCAATGAGCAGTTCTTC. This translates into CASSSGLAANEQFF.

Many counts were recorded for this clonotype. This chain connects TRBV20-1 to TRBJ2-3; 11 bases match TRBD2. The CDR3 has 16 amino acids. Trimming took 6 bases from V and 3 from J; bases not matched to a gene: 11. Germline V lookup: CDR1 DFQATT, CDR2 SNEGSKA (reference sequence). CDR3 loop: CSATSGGVTRTDTQYF. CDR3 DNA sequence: TGCAGTGCCACTAGCGGGGGAGTAACAAGAACAGATACGCAGTATTTT.

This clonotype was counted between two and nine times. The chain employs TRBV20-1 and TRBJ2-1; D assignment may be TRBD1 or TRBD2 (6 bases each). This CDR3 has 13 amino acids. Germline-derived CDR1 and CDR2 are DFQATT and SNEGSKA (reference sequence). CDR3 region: CKGTRGDRNEQFF. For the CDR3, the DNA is TGCAAGGGCACTAGGGGGGATCGCAATGAGCAGTTCTTC.

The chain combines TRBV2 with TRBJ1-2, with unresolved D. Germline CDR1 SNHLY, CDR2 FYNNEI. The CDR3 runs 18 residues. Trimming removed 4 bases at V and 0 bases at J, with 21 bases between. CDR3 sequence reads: CASSGALLAGSPNYGYTF. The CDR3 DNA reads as TGTGCCAGCAGTGGAGCGCTTTTGGCGGGATCGCCTAACTATGGCTACACCTTC.

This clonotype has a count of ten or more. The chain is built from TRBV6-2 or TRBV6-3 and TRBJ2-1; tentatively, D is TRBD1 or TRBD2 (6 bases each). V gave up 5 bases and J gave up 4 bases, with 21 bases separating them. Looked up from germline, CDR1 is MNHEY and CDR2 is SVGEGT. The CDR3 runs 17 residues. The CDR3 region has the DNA TGTGCCAGCAGTATAATAGGGGGAGGCCGATTATACAATGAGCAGTTCTTC. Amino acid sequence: CASSIIGGGRLYNEQFF.

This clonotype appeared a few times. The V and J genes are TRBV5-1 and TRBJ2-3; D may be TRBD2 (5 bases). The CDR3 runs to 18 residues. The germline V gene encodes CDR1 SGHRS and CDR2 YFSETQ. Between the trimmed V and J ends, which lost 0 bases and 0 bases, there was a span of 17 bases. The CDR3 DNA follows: TGCGCCAGCAGCTTGGTTCGGGGTGACCGATCTAGCACAGATACGCAGTATTTT. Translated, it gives CASSLVRGDRSSTDTQYF. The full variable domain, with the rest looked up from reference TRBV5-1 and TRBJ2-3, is KAGVTQTPRYLIKTRGQQVTLSCSPISGHRSVSWYQQTPGQGLQFLFEYFSETQRNKGNFPGRFSGRQFSNSRSEMNVSTLELGDSALYLCASSLVRGDRSSTDTQYFGPGTRLTVL.

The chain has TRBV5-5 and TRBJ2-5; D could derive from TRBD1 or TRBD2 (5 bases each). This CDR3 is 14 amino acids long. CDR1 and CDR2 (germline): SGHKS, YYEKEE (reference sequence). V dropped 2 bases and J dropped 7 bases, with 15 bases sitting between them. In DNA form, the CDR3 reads TGTGCCAGCAGCTTTGACGGGGCGCGAGGGACCCAGTACTTC. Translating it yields CASSFDGARGTQYF.

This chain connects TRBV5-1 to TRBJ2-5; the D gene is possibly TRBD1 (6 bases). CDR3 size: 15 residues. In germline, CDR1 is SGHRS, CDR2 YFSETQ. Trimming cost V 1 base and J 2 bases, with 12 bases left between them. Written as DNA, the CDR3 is TGCGCCAGCAGCTTGAATACAGGGAGACAAGAGACCCAGTACTTC. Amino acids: CASSLNTGRQETQYF.

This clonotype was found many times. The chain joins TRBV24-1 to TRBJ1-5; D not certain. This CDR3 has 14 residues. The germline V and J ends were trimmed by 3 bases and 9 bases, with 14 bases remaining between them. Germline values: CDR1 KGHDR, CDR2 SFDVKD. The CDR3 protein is CATSDTAGLGPQHF. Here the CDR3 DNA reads TGTGCCACCAGTGATACGGCGGGCCTTGGGCCCCAGCATTTT.

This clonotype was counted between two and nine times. The CDR3 coding sequence is TGCAGTGCTAGAGATATGACTAGCGGGGGCCTGTACCAAGAGACCCAGTACTTC. Protein: CSARDMTSGGLYQETQYF. The chain is built from TRBV20-1 and TRBJ2-5, with 12 nucleotides matching TRBD2. Unmatched junction bases numbered 8, after V lost 0 bases and J lost 0 bases. Germline V gene sequence: CDR1 DFQATT, CDR2 SNEGSKA (reference sequence). This CDR3 region has 18 residues.

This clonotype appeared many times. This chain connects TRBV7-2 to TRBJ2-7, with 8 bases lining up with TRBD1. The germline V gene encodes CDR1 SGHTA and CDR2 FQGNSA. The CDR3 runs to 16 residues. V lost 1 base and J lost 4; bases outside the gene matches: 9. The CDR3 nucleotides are TGTGCCAGCAGCTTAGTCGGGACAGGATCGGAGTACGAGCAGTACTTC. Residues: CASSLVGTGSEYEQYF.

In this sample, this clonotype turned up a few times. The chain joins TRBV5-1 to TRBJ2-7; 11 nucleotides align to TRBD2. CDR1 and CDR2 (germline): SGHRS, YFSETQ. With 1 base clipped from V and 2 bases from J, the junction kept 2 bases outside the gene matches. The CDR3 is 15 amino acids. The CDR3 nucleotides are TGCGCCAGCAGCTTGAGACTAGCGGGGACCTACGAGCAGTACTTC. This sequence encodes CASSLRLAGTYEQYF.